These 27 T cell receptor beta chains share one sample of origin, sequenced in a study of shared clonotypes between healthy human individuals. Sequencing was performed with immunoSEQ multiplex PCR; in TCRdb, only in-frame clones are kept and a portion is missing. Among more than 500,000 clones listed, 90% to 97% were seen once. Material for sequencing was naive CD4+ T cells sorted from blood. Described subset: CD45RA+ positively selected. The receptors shown here come from a woman aged 30 to 39 in good health.

The V gene is TRBV5-5, the J gene TRBJ2-7; D ambiguous. The CDR3 loop spans 12 amino acids. V dropped 0 bases and J dropped 3 bases, with 4 bases sitting between them. The germline gives CDR1 SGHKS, CDR2 YYEKEE (reference sequence). The CDR3 sequence: CASSLVYYEQYF. In nucleotides, the CDR3 is TGTGCCAGCAGCTTGGTCTACTACGAGCAGTACTTC.

Here the CDR3 reads CASRPGQVWTEAFF. In DNA form, the CDR3 reads TGTGCCAGCCGACCGGGACAGGTATGGACTGAAGCTTTCTTT. V gene TRBV28 combines with J gene TRBJ1-1; 8 nucleotides line up with TRBD1. V dropped 8 bases and J dropped 5; count of bases not matched to a gene: 10. CDR3 length equals 14 residues. Germline-derived CDR1 and CDR2 are MDHEN and SYDVKM. Filled out from reference TRBV28 and TRBJ1-1, the complete variable domain reads DVKVTQSSRYLVKRTGEKVFLECVQDMDHENMFWYRQDPGLGLRLIYFSYDVKMKEKGDIPEGYSVSREKKERFSLILESASTNQTSMYLCASRPGQVWTEAFFGQGTRLTVV.

This chain uses TRBV18 with TRBJ2-2; D is uncertain. Trimming left V 3 bases short and J 2 bases short, with 7 bases between. CDR3 size: 14 residues. CDR1 KGHSH and CDR2 LQKENI come from the germline V gene. The CDR3 loop reads CASSPYTNTGELFF. Written as DNA, the CDR3 is TGTGCCAGCTCACCCTATACAAACACCGGGGAGCTGTTTTTT. Combining the CDR3 with reference TRBV18 and TRBJ2-2 gives the whole variable domain NAGVMQNPRHLVRRRGQEARLRCSPMKGHSHVYWYRQLPEEGLKFMVYLQKENIIDESGMPKERFSAEFPKEGPSILRIQQVVRGDSAAYFCASSPYTNTGELFFGEGSRLTVL.

J is TRBJ2-2 and V is TRBV5-1; TRBD2 matches 13 bases. Germline trimming cut 6 bases from V and 5 bases from J; bases unmatched to any gene: 7. This CDR3 has 16 amino acids. Germline V lookup: CDR1 SGHRS, CDR2 YFSETQ. The CDR3 reads CASTTLAGGPTGELFF. The CDR3, as DNA: TGCGCCAGCACCACACTAGCGGGAGGGCCGACCGGGGAGCTGTTTTTT. Together with reference TRBV5-1 and TRBJ2-2, the CDR3 gives the full variable domain: KAGVTQTPRYLIKTRGQQVTLSCSPISGHRSVSWYQQTPGQGLQFLFEYFSETQRNKGNFPGRFSGRQFSNSRSEMNVSTLELGDSALYLCASTTLAGGPTGELFFGEGSRLTVL.

The V call is TRBV28, the J call TRBJ2-1, with 7 bases lining up with TRBD2. The CDR3 runs 16 residues. Germline values: CDR1 MDHEN, CDR2 SYDVKM. V shed 2 bases and J 9 bases; nucleotides not matched to a gene: 13. The CDR3 DNA reads as TGTGCCAGCAGTTTAATGGGGGGAGGGCCGTCGAGTGAGCAGTTCTTC. Translated, it gives CASSLMGGGPSSEQFF.

V gene TRBV6-5 combines with J gene TRBJ2-1; no firm D call. The V and J ends lost 6 bases and 0 bases respectively, with 6 bases between them. Per germline, CDR1 MNHEY and CDR2 SVGAGI. This CDR3 has 13 residues. The DNA for the CDR3 is TGTGCCAGCAGGGGGTACTCCTACAATGAGCAGTTCTTC. Amino acid sequence: CASRGYSYNEQFF.

The V call is TRBV28, the J call TRBJ1-4; D perhaps matches TRBD1 (5 bases). The germline V and J ends were trimmed by 6 bases and 8 bases, with 19 bases remaining between them. There are 15 residues in the CDR3. The germline V gene has CDR1 MDHEN and CDR2 SYDVKM. The CDR3 region is CASSRDPNPEEKLFF. The CDR3 bases are TGTGCCAGCAGCAGGGACCCGAACCCAGAGGAAAAACTGTTTTTT. The full variable domain, completed using reference TRBV28 and TRBJ1-4, is DVKVTQSSRYLVKRTGEKVFLECVQDMDHENMFWYRQDPGLGLRLIYFSYDVKMKEKGDIPEGYSVSREKKERFSLILESASTNQTSMYLCASSRDPNPEEKLFFGSGTQLSVL.

V and J are TRBV15 and TRBJ1-3, with a tentative D call TRBD1 (5 bases). Trimming took off 1 base at V and 3 bases at J, with 10 bases between the two ends. This CDR3 contains 15 residues. Germline V gives CDR1 LNHNV, CDR2 YYDKDF (reference sequence). CDR3 DNA sequence: TGTGCCACCAGCAGAGGGGGGGTTGGTGGAAACACCATATATTTT. Its translation is CATSRGGVGGNTIYF.

In regard to this clone: This sample includes further DNA sequences coding for the same CDR3. The chain couples TRBV11-2 to TRBJ2-7; 11 nucleotides match TRBD2. The CDR3 covers 15 residues. V trimming: 4 bases; J trimming: 2 bases; junction bases outside the gene matches: 4. CDR1 and CDR2 (germline): SGHAT, FQNNGV. The CDR3 nucleotides read TGTGCCAGCAGCTACGGGACTAGCGGAACCTACGAGCAGTACTTC. It translates to CASSYGTSGTYEQYF.

The rearrangement uses TRBV11-1 and TRBJ2-1, with 7 bases that match TRBD1. The J segment lost 8 bases and the V segment lost 6 bases, leaving 10 bases of the junction unmatched. CDR3 length: 14 amino acids. The germline gives CDR1 SGHAT, CDR2 FQDESV (reference sequence). This CDR3 reads CASSQIEGADEQFF. The CDR3 nucleotides read TGTGCCAGCAGTCAAATCGAGGGGGCGGATGAGCAGTTCTTC.

V gene TRBV28 combines with J gene TRBJ2-7; TRBD1 matches 10 bases. Germline V gene sequence: CDR1 MDHEN, CDR2 SYDVKM. The CDR3 totals 15 residues. Losses at the gene ends were 7 bases for V and 5 bases for J; bases not matched to a gene: 11. The CDR3 region is CASTYPRQGADEQYF. Written as DNA, the CDR3 is TGTGCCAGCACCTACCCGAGACAGGGGGCGGACGAGCAGTACTTC.

On this clone itself: The identical CDR3 is also encoded by other nucleotide sequences in the sample. This chain links TRBV7-2 with TRBJ2-7; 7 positions agree with TRBD2. The CDR3 runs to 13 residues. V was pared by 5 bases and J by 2 bases, with 3 bases of the junction left unmatched. CDR1 and CDR2 from the germline V gene are SGHTA and FQGNSA. The CDR3 DNA sequence: TGTGCCAGCAGCCCGGGGGGACCCTACGAGCAGTACTTC. Amino acids: CASSPGGPYEQYF.

J is TRBJ2-7 and V is TRBV18, with D perhaps TRBD1 (5 bases). Germline V CDR1 and CDR2: KGHSH, LQKENI. This CDR3 has 17 residues. The V gene lost 3 bases and the J gene lost 0 bases, with 18 bases spanning the gap. Written as DNA, the CDR3 is TGTGCCAGCTCACCCCCGGCATCAGGGTCCGCCTCCTACGAGCAGTACTTC. It encodes CASSPPASGSASYEQYF.

The chain has TRBV11-3 and TRBJ2-6, with unresolved D. V shed 0 bases and J shed 0 bases, with 6 bases lying between them. Germline V gene sequence: CDR1 SGHNT, CDR2 YENEEA. The CDR3 is 16 residues long. The chain's CDR3 is CASSLDASSGANVLTF. The CDR3 DNA reads TGTGCCAGCAGCTTAGATGCCAGCTCTGGGGCCAACGTCCTGACTTTC.

The CDR3 loop reads CATSREAGTSGANVLTF. DNA of the CDR3: TGTGCCACCAGCAGAGAGGCAGGAACTTCTGGGGCCAACGTCCTGACTTTC. The rearrangement joins TRBV15 to TRBJ2-6; D unresolved. Trimming took off 0 bases at V and 1 base at J, with 10 bases between the two ends. CDR1 and CDR2 (germline): LNHNV, YYDKDF (reference sequence). This CDR3 contains 17 residues.

This chain uses TRBV7-2 with TRBJ2-5, with 7 bases identical to TRBD1. CDR3 length: 14 amino acids. From germline, CDR1 is SGHTA and CDR2 FQGNSA. The trim removed 5 bases at V and 5 bases at J, leaving 8 bases unmatched. The CDR3 bases are TGTGCCAGCAGCCCACACACAGGGGAGGAGACCCAGTACTTC. It encodes CASSPHTGEETQYF.

This chain connects TRBV6-1 to TRBJ1-4; D unclear. Trimming shortened V by 3 bases and J by 7 bases, and 21 bases separated the two germline ends. CDR1 is MNHNS, CDR2 SASEGT, per germline. This CDR3 region has 17 residues. This CDR3 is CASSDPRNMGLAEKLFF. The CDR3, as DNA: TGTGCCAGCAGTGACCCTAGAAATATGGGGTTGGCTGAAAAACTGTTTTTT.

The rearrangement uses TRBV2 and TRBJ1-5; D possibly corresponds to TRBD1 (5 bases). Trimming removed 6 bases at V and 7 bases at J, with 16 bases between. Per germline, CDR1 SNHLY and CDR2 FYNNEI. There are 14 residues in the CDR3. CDR3 protein: CASSRDADRQPQHF. Here the CDR3 DNA reads TGTGCCAGCAGCCGGGACGCCGACCGACAGCCCCAGCATTTT.

This clone was counted a few times. The rearrangement joins TRBV21-1 to TRBJ1-2; TRBD1 reflects the table's D call only, with no check against the DNA. TRBV21-1 is tagged as a pseudogene. The CDR3 spans 14 residues. CDR3 region: CASSRAGDLYGYTF. Here the CDR3 DNA reads TGTGCCAGCAGCAGGGCAGGGGATCTCTATGGCTACACCTTC.

This sequence joins TRBV7-2 and TRBJ1-5, with D perhaps TRBD1 (5 bases). The CDR3 runs 16 residues. Trimming stripped 1 base from V and 7 bases from J, with 17 bases between. Per the germline V gene, CDR1 is SGHTA and CDR2 is FQGNSA. The CDR3 here is CASSLVPDSTWQPQHF. In nucleotides, the CDR3 is TGTGCCAGCAGCTTAGTACCCGACAGTACTTGGCAGCCCCAGCATTTT.

The CDR3 sequence is CASSSQGLQEKLFF. Here the CDR3 DNA reads TGTGCCAGTAGTTCCCAGGGTTTGCAGGAAAAACTGTTTTTT. The chain has TRBV19 and TRBJ1-4, with TRBD1 as a possible D gene (5 bases). The length of the CDR3 is 14 residues. Germline CDR1 reads LNHDA; CDR2 reads SQIVND (reference sequence). The V gene lost 5 bases and the J gene lost 8 bases, with 15 bases spanning the gap.

This clone was seen once. The chain is built from TRBV5-1 and TRBJ2-1, with D maybe TRBD2 (6 bases). There are 14 residues in the CDR3. Germline assignment: CDR1 SGHRS and CDR2 YFSETQ. V lost 3 bases and J lost 8, with 15 bases in between. The CDR3 reads CASSWRGGGDEQFF. The CDR3 DNA reads as TGCGCCAGCAGCTGGCGGGGCGGAGGCGATGAGCAGTTCTTC.

V usage is TRBV6-5 and J usage is TRBJ1-2; 9 bases are shared with TRBD1. The V and J ends lost 6 bases and 6 bases, in that order; junction bases with no gene match: 5. Germline V lookup: CDR1 MNHEY, CDR2 SVGAGI. The CDR3 is made up of 13 amino acids. CDR3 sequence (DNA): TGTGCCAGCAGGACAGGGGGGGGAAATGGCTACACCTTC. It codes for CASRTGGGNGYTF.

The CDR3 DNA follows: TGTGCCAGCAGCTCCATCCACACAGATACGCAGTATTTT. Its protein product is CASSSIHTDTQYF. The V gene is TRBV7-3, the J gene TRBJ2-3; D remains unclear. The germline V gene has CDR1 SGHTA and CDR2 FQGTGA. V lost 4 bases and J lost 2, with 7 bases in between. The CDR3 length is 13 residues.

This chain links TRBV5-1 with TRBJ1-1; 8 nucleotides agree with TRBD1. This CDR3 is 16 amino acids long. V trimming: 0 bases; J trimming: 0 bases; junction bases outside the gene matches: 4. The germline V gene encodes CDR1 SGHRS and CDR2 YFSETQ. CDR3 nucleotide sequence: TGCGCCAGCAGCTTGGGGACAGGGACCATGAACACTGAAGCTTTCTTT. Its protein product is CASSLGTGTMNTEAFF.

The chain couples TRBV4-1 to TRBJ1-1; D perhaps matches TRBD1 (6 bases). This CDR3 is 18 amino acids long. Germline-derived CDR1 and CDR2 are MGHRA and YSYEKL. Deletions cut 1 base from V and 1 base from J, with 19 bases between. This CDR3 is CASSQGGQRRVRNTEAFF. The CDR3 nucleotides are TGCGCCAGCAGCCAAGGGGGACAAAGGCGGGTGAGGAACACTGAAGCTTTCTTT.

This chain connects TRBV28 to TRBJ2-7; 12 positions match TRBD2. The CDR3 loop spans 15 amino acids. The germline CDR1 and CDR2 sequences are MDHEN and SYDVKM. The junction had 2 bases not matched to a gene; V was cut back by 2 bases and J by 3 bases. This chain's CDR3 is CASSLRLAGVYEQYF. The CDR3 nucleotides are TGTGCCAGCAGTTTAAGACTAGCGGGAGTCTACGAGCAGTACTTC.